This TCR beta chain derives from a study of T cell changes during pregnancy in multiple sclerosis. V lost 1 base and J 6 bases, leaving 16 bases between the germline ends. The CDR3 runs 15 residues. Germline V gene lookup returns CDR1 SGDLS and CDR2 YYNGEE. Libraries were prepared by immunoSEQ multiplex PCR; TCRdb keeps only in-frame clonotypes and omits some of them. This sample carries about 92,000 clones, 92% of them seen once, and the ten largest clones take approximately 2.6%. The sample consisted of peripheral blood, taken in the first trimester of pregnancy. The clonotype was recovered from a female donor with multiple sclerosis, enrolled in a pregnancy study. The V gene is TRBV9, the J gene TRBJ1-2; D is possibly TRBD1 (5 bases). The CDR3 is CASSVPRWGDDGYTF. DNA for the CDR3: TGTGCCAGCAGCGTACCACGTTGGGGGGACGATGGCTACACCTTC.